This TCR beta chain was documented in a study of technical replicates of blood from a few donors. Germline V gene sequence: CDR1 LNHDA, CDR2 SQIVND (reference sequence). V was clipped by 5 bases and J by 2 bases, with 6 bases between them. CDR3 length: 13 residues. Profiling relied on immunoSEQ multiplex PCR, and the TCRdb table lists in-frame clones only, not all of them. The table shows 60,000 to 90,000 clones, with approximately 97% occurring only once. The chain recombines TRBV19 with TRBJ2-2; no clear D gene. The receptor's source is a human donor in good health. Material: T cells isolated from PBMCs. CDR3 sequence: CASSRDNTGELFF. The DNA of the CDR3 is TGTGCCAGTAGTCGAGATAACACCGGGGAGCTGTTTTTT.